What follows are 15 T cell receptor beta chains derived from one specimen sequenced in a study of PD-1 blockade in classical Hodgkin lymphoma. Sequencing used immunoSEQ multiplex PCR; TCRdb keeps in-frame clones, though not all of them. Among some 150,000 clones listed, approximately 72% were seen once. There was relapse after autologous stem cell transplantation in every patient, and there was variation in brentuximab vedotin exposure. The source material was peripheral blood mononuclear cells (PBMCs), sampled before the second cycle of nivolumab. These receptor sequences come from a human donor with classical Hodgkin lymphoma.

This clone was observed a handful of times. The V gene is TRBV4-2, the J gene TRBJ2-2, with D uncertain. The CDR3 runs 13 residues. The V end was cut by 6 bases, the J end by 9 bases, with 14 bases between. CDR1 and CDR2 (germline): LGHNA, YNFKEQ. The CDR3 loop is CASSADGFRELFF. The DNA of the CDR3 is TGTGCCAGCAGTGCTGATGGATTCCGGGAGCTGTTTTTT.

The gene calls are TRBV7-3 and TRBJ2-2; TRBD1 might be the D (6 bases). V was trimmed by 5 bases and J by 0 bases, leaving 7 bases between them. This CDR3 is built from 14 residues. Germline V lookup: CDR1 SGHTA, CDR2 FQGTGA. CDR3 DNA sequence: TGTGCCAGCAGCCGGGACACGAACACCGGGGAGCTGTTTTTT. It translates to CASSRDTNTGELFF.

This CDR3 reads CASREGQGGYEQYF. The CDR3 DNA is TGTGCCAGCAGAGAGGGACAGGGGGGCTACGAGCAGTACTTC. The V call is TRBV6-1, the J call TRBJ2-7; 11 positions match TRBD1. The germline CDR1 and CDR2 sequences are MNHNS and SASEGT. V shed 6 bases, J shed 3 bases, and the junction held 4 bases outside the gene matches. There are 14 residues in the CDR3.

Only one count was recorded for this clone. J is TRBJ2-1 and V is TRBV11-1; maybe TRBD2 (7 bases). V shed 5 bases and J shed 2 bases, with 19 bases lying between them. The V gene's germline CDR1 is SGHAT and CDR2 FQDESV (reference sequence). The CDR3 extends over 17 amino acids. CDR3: CASSPRGGGGPYNEQFF. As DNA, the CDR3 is TGTGCCAGCAGCCCTCGTGGGGGCGGGGGCCCCTACAATGAGCAGTTCTTC. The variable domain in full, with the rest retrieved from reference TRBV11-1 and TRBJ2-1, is EAEVAQSPRYKITEKSQAVAFWCDPISGHATLYWYRQILGQGPELLVQFQDESVVDDSQLPKDRFSAERLKGVDSTLKIQPAELGDSAMYLCASSPRGGGGPYNEQFFGPGTRLTVL.

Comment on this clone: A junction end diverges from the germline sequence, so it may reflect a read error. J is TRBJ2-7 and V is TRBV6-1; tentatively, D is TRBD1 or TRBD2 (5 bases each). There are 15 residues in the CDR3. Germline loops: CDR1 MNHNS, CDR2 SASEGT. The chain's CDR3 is CASSESYGDRYEQYF. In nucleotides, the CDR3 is TGCGCCAGCAGTGAGTCTTATGGGGACCGCTACGAGCAGTACTTC.

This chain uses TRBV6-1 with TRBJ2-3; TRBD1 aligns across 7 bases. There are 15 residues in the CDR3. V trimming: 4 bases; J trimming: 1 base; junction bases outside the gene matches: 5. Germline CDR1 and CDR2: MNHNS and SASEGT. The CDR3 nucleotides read TGTGCCAGCAGTGCCCGAACAGGGGGCACAGATACGCAGTATTTT. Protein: CASSARTGGTDTQYF.

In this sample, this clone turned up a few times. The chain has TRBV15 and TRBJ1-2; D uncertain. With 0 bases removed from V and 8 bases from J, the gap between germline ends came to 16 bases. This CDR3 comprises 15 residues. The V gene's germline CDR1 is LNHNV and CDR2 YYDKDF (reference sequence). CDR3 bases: TGTGCCACCAGCAGAGATCTAGTGGGCTCGGGGGGCTACACCTTC. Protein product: CATSRDLVGSGGYTF.

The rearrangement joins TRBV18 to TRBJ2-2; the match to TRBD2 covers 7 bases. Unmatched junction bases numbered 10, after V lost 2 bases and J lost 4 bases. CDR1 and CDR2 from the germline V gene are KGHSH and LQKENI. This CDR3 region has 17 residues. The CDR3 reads CASSPTGLVGGTGELFF. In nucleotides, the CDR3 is TGTGCCAGCTCACCAACCGGACTAGTCGGGGGCACCGGGGAGCTGTTTTTT.

CDR3 sequence: CATSRDAGGYEQYF. The CDR3 DNA reads TGTGCCACCAGCAGAGATGCAGGGGGATACGAGCAGTACTTC. J is TRBJ2-7 and V is TRBV15; 7 bases map to TRBD1. The CDR3 length is 14 residues. From germline, CDR1 is LNHNV and CDR2 YYDKDF (reference sequence). Trimming at V came to 0 bases and at J to 4 bases, leaving 3 bases not matched to a gene.

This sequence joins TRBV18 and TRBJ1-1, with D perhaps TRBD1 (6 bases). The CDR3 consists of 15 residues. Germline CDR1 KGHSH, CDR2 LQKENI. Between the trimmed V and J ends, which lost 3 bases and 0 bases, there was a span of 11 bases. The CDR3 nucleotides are TGTGCCAGCTCACCGAGACAGGTTATGAACACTGAAGCTTTCTTT. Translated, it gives CASSPRQVMNTEAFF.

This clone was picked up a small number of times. CDR3 protein: CASSSGDTQYF. The DNA for the CDR3 is TGTGCCAGTAGTAGCGGAGATACGCAGTATTTT. This rearrangement joins TRBV19 to TRBJ2-3; D unclear. The CDR3 runs 11 residues. Looked up from germline, CDR1 is LNHDA and CDR2 is SQIVND (reference sequence). Trimming took 4 bases from V and 5 from J, leaving 4 bases between them.

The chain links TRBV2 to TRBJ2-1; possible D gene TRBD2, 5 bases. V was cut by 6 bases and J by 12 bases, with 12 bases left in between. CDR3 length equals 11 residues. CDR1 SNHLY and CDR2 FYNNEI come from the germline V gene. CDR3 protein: CASRRAGPQFF. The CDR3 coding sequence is TGTGCCAGCAGGAGGGCGGGCCCGCAGTTCTTC.

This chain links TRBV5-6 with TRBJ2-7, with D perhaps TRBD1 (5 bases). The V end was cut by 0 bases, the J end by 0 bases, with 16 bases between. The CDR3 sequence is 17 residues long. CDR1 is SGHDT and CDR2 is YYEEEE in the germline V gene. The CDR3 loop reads CASSLVVGHVLSYEQYF. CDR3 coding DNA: TGTGCCAGCAGCTTGGTGGTGGGGCATGTCCTCTCCTACGAGCAGTACTTC. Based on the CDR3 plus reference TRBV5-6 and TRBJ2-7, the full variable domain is DAGVTQSPTHLIKTRGQQVTLRCSPKSGHDTVSWYQQALGQGPQFIFQYYEEEERQRGNFPDRFSGHQFPNYSSELNVNALLLGDSALYLCASSLVVGHVLSYEQYFGPGTRLTVT.

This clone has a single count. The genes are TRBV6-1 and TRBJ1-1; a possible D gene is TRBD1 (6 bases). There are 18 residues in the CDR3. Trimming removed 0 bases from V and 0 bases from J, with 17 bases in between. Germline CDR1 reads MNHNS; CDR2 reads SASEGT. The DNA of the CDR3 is TGTGCCAGCAGTGAAGCGCGCAGGGGAAACCCCATGAACACTGAAGCTTTCTTT. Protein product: CASSEARRGNPMNTEAFF.

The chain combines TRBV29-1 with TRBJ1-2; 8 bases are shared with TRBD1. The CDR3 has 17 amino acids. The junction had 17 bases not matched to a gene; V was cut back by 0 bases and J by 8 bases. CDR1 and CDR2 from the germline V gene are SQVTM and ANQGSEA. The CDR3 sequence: CSVEDPGQGILGVGYTF. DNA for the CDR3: TGCAGCGTTGAAGATCCTGGACAGGGTATCCTCGGGGTAGGCTACACCTTC.